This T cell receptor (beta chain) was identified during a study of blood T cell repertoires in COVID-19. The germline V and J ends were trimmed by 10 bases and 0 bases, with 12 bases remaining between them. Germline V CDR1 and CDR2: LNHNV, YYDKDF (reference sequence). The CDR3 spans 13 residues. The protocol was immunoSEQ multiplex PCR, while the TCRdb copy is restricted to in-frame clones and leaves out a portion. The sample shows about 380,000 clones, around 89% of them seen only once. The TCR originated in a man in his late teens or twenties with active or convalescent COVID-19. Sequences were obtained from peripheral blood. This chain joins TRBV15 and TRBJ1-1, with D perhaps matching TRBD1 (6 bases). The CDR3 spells CAIGGQLNTEAFF. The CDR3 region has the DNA TGTGCCATCGGAGGACAGCTGAACACTGAAGCTTTCTTT.